The subject of this entry is one TCR beta chain. This record belongs to a study of shared clonotypes between healthy human individuals. The repertoire was sequenced with immunoSEQ multiplex PCR; TCRdb's copy has only in-frame clones and lacks some. This sample has over a million clones, with 75% to 85% found just once. This TCR was sampled from a man aged 18 to 29 in good health. Some clones in this sample may be carry-over from other donors' samples. The sample taken for sequencing was memory CD4+ T cells from PBMCs. Described subset: CD45RA-negative fraction.

The CDR3 DNA reads as TGTGCCAGCAGCTTAAGGGCGGGAGAGCGGTACGAGCAGTACTTC. The encoded protein is CASSLRAGERYEQYF. The rearrangement uses TRBV7-3 and TRBJ2-7; 7 nucleotides align to TRBD2. The CDR3 contains 15 residues. Per germline, CDR1 SGHTA and CDR2 FQGTGA. Losses at the gene ends were 1 base for V and 4 bases for J; bases not matched to a gene: 7. The whole variable domain, filled in from reference TRBV7-3 and TRBJ2-7, reads GAGVSQTPSNKVTEKGKYVELRCDPISGHTALYWYRQSLGQGPEFLIYFQGTGAADDSGLPNDRFFAVRPEGSVSTLKIQRTERGDSAVYLCASSLRAGERYEQYFGPGTRLTVT.